This T cell receptor (beta chain) was captured by sequencing in a study of cytotoxic CD8 clonotypes in ibrutinib-treated CLL. Whole-study results and caveats: Baseline clonality, higher than in age-matched healthy donors, tracked circulating CD8+ T-cell counts.

Investigators sourced approximately 2 micrograms of genomic DNA from cryopreserved PBMCs for TCR beta libraries. Trimming at V came to 4 bases and at J to 4 bases, leaving 10 bases not matched to a gene. Germline CDR1 is MNHEY and CDR2 is SMNVEV (reference sequence). This CDR3 has 15 residues. As for this clone: Its specificity is not known.

This table comes from immunoSEQ multiplex PCR, and its TCRdb copy is limited to in-frame clones, with some not included. The sample shows 250,000 to 350,000 clones, 70% to 80% of them seen only once. The genes are TRBV27 and TRBJ2-7, with 7 bases aligning to TRBD2. The sequence was obtained from a human donor with chronic lymphocytic leukemia. Sequenced material: PBMCs, taken at disease progression, from a patient treated with ibrutinib. The DNA for the CDR3 is TGTGCCAGCAGTTCGATAATAGGACTAGGGTACGAGCAGTACTTC. Translation: CASSSIIGLGYEQYF.